These 2 T cell receptor beta chains came from one sample sequenced in a study of cytotoxic CD8 clonotypes in ibrutinib-treated CLL. TCRdb keeps only in-frame clones here, not all; method: immunoSEQ multiplex PCR. The sample lists some 140,000 clones, about 80% seen once, with 13% in the top ten. The sequencing used PBMCs, collected after 12 months of ibrutinib treatment. The receptors derive from a human donor with chronic lymphocytic leukemia.

In this sample, this clone turned up once. The V gene is TRBV5-4, the J gene TRBJ2-1; 10 bases fit TRBD2. V gave up 3 bases and J gave up 0 bases; unmatched junction bases: 6. This CDR3 contains 17 residues. The germline V gene has CDR1 SGHNT and CDR2 YYREEE (reference sequence). CDR3 loop: CASSSGLAESSYNEQFF. DNA for the CDR3: TGTGCCAGCAGCTCCGGACTAGCGGAAAGCTCCTACAATGAGCAGTTCTTC.

The chain combines TRBV20-1 with TRBJ2-1; no definite D call. CDR3 length: 10 residues. Between the trimmed V and J ends, which lost 5 bases and 9 bases, there was a span of 8 bases. Germline CDR1 DFQATT, CDR2 SNEGSKA (reference sequence). The CDR3 loop is CSALSLEQFF. The CDR3 coding sequence is TGCAGTGCTCTCAGCCTTGAGCAGTTCTTC.